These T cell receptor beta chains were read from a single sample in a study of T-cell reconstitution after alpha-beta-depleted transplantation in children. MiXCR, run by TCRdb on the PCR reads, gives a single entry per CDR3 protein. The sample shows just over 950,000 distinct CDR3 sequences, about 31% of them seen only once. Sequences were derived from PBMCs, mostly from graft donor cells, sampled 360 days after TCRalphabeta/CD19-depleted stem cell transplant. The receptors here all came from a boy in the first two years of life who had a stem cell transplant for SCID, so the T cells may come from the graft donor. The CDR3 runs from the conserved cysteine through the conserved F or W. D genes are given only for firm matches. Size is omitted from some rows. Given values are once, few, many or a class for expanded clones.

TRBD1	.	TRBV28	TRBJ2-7	CASSPDRGYLYEQYF	TGTGCCAGCAGTCCCGACAGGGGCTACCTTTACGAGCAGTACTTC
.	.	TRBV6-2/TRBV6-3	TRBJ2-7	CASSYSTVHEQYF	TGTGCCAGCAGTTACTCGACGGTCCACGAGCAGTACTTC
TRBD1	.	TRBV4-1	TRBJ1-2	CASGPTGGYGYTF	TGCGCCAGCGGACCCACAGGGGGGTATGGCTACACCTTC
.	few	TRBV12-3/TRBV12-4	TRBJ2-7	CATSEGGSSYEQYF	TGTGCCACTTCGGAGGGGGGCTCCTCCTACGAGCAGTACTTC
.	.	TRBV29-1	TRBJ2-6	CSVEEGPNVLTF	TGCAGCGTTGAAGAGGGCCCCAACGTCCTGACTTTC
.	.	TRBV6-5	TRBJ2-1	CASSWARGVSNEQFF	TGTGCCAGCAGTTGGGCCAGGGGTGTAAGCAATGAGCAGTTCTTC
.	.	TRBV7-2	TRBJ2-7	CASSSFYLEQYF	TGTGCCAGCAGCTCTTTTTACCTCGAGCAGTACTTC
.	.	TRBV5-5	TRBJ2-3	CASGLPSSTEISTDTQYF	TGTGCCAGCGGCTTGCCGAGCTCCACGGAAATAAGCACAGATACGCAGTATTTT
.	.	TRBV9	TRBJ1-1	CASSVDGGAEAFF	TGTGCCAGCAGCGTAGACGGGGGCGCTGAAGCTTTCTTT
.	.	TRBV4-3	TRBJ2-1	CASSQEWSWRGSYNEQFF	TGCGCCAGCAGCCAAGAGTGGTCCTGGCGGGGTTCCTACAATGAGCAGTTCTTC
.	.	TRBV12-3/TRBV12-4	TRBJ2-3	CASSLFGGASTDTQYF	TGTGCCAGCAGTTTATTTGGCGGGGCTAGCACAGATACGCAGTATTTT
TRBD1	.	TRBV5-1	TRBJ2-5	CASSLVPGLTGGEETQYF	TGCGCCAGCAGCTTGGTCCCTGGATTGACAGGGGGCGAGGAGACCCAGTACTTC
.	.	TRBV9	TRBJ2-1	CASSPLLVGGYNEQFF	TGTGCCAGCAGCCCCCTTTTGGTGGGGGGATACAATGAGCAGTTCTTC
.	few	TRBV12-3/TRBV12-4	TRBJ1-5	CASSYQGVTSNQPQHF	TGTGCCAGCAGTTACCAAGGGGTGACTAGCAATCAGCCCCAGCATTTT
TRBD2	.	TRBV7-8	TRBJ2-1	CASSLVGLADPEQFF	TGTGCCAGCAGCTTAGTGGGACTAGCGGACCCCGAGCAGTTCTTC
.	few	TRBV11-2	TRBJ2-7	CASRLGTEQYF	TGTGCCAGCAGGTTGGGGACAGAGCAGTACTTC
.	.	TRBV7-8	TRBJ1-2	CASSLRTATNYGYTF	TGTGCCAGCAGCTTGCGGACTGCTACTAACTATGGCTACACCTTC
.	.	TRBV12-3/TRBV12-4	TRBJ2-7	CASSLGAVDYEQYF	TGTGCCAGCAGTTTAGGTGCAGTCGACTACGAGCAGTACTTC
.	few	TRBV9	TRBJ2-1	CASSDSPGGYNEQFF	TGTGCCAGCAGCGACTCGCCGGGCGGATACAATGAGCAGTTCTTC
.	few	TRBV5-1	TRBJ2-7	CASSSRHRTGDEQYF	TGCGCCAGCAGCAGCCGCCACAGAACGGGCGACGAGCAGTACTTC
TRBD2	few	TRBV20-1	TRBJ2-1	CSAKRGSHEQFF	TGCAGTGCGAAGCGGGGGAGTCATGAGCAGTTCTTC
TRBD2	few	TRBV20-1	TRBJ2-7	CSARARGGFDEQYF	TGCAGTGCTAGAGCCCGGGGGGGTTTCGACGAGCAGTACTTC
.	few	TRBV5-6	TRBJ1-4	CASSWADDEKLFF	TGTGCCAGCAGCTGGGCAGACGATGAAAAACTGTTTTTT
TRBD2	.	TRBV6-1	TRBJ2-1	CASSGLAGALDNEQFF	TGTGCCAGCAGTGGACTAGCGGGGGCCCTTGACAATGAGCAGTTCTTC
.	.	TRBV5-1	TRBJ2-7	CASSWTAQSYEQYF	TGCGCCAGCAGCTGGACAGCACAGTCCTACGAGCAGTACTTC
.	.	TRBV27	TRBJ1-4	CASSPRRAADEKLFF	TGTGCCAGCAGTCCGCGTCGGGCTGCGGATGAAAAACTGTTTTTT
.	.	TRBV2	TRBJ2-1	CASSDQVVNEQFF	TGTGCCAGCAGTGACCAGGTGGTCAATGAGCAGTTCTTC
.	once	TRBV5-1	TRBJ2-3	CASSLQQDTDTQYF	TGCGCCAGCAGCTTACAACAGGACACAGATACGCAGTATTTT
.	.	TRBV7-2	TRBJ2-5	CASSSVAVQETQYF	TGTGCCAGCAGCTCTGTAGCGGTCCAAGAGACCCAGTACTTC
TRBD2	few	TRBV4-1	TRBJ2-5	CASSQRLAGETQYF	TGCGCCAGCAGCCAAAGACTAGCGGGGGAGACCCAGTACTTC
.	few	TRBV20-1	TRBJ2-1	CSAEGSYNEQFF	TGCAGTGCAGAGGGATCCTACAATGAGCAGTTCTTC
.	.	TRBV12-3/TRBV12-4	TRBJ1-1	CASSLLDRGNTEAFF	TGTGCCAGCAGTCTACTAGACAGAGGGAACACTGAAGCTTTCTTT
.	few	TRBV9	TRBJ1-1	CASSVSPTYGKNTEAFF	TGTGCCAGCAGCGTTAGTCCGACCTACGGGAAAAACACTGAAGCTTTCTTT
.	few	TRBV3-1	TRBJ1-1	CASSHGVVLNTEAFF	TGTGCCAGCAGCCATGGGGTAGTGCTGAACACTGAAGCTTTCTTT
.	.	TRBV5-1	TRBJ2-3	CASSGRTGTTTDTQYF	TGCGCCAGCAGCGGAAGAACCGGGACAACCACAGATACGCAGTATTTT
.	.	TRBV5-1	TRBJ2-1	CASSLAGARYNEQFF	TGCGCCAGCAGCTTGGCCGGGGCGAGGTACAATGAGCAGTTCTTC
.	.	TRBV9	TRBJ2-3	CASSVGKEVSEDTQYF	TGTGCCAGCAGCGTAGGGAAGGAGGTTAGTGAAGATACGCAGTATTTT
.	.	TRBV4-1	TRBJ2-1	CASSQDSAYSYNEQFF	TGCGCCAGCAGCCAAGATTCGGCCTATTCCTACAATGAGCAGTTCTTC
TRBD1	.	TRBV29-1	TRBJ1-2	CSVFDRGGYTF	TGCAGCGTTTTCGACAGGGGTGGCTACACCTTC
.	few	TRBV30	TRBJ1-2	CAWSSPPRGSGYTF	TGTGCCTGGAGTAGCCCCCCAAGGGGTAGTGGCTACACCTTC
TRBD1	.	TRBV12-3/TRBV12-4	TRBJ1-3	CASSPDRGRNTIYF	TGTGCCAGCAGTCCGGACAGGGGCCGAAACACCATATATTTT
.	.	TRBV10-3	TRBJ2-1	CAISEYQGSSYNEQFF	TGTGCCATCAGTGAGTATCAGGGGAGCTCCTACAATGAGCAGTTCTTC
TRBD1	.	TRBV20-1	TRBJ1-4	CSARLPPGQGVTTNEKLFF	TGCAGTGCTAGACTACCACCGGGACAGGGTGTAACAACTAATGAAAAACTGTTTTTT
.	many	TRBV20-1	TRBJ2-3	CSAGHNPDTQYF	TGCAGTGCTGGACATAATCCAGATACGCAGTATTTT
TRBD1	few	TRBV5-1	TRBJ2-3	CASSTPQGATYTDTQYF	TGCGCCAGCAGCACCCCACAGGGGGCGACCTACACAGATACGCAGTATTTT
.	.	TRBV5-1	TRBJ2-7	CASSWTPGSLGYEQYF	TGCGCCAGCAGCTGGACCCCGGGGAGTCTGGGGTACGAGCAGTACTTC
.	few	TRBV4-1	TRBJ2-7	CASSQEPLAVFHEQYF	TGCGCCAGCAGCCAAGAACCCCTGGCGGTTTTCCACGAGCAGTACTTC
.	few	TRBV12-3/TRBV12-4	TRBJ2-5	CASSPSVSLRWSASVQTQYF	TGTGCCAGCAGTCCGTCAGTGTCCCTACGGTGGAGCGCTTCGGTACAGACCCAGTACTTC
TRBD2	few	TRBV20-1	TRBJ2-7	CSARPIAGGLYEQYF	TGCAGTGCTAGGCCGATAGCGGGGGGACTCTACGAGCAGTACTTC
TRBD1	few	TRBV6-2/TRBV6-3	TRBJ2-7	CASSRARTGQYF	TGTGCCAGCAGTCGTGCCCGGACAGGGCAGTACTTC
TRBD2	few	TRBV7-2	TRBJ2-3	CASSDIRREGHRGHPSTDTQYF	TGTGCCAGCAGCGATATCCGGCGGGAGGGACACAGGGGACATCCTAGCACAGATACGCAGTATTTT
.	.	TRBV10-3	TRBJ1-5	CAISAQGRNQPQHF	TGTGCCATCAGTGCTCAGGGGCGCAATCAGCCCCAGCATTTT
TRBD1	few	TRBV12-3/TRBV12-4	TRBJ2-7	CASSLGPGTVHEQYF	TGTGCCAGCAGTTTAGGACCGGGGACAGTCCACGAGCAGTACTTC
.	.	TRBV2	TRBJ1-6	CASSVGLQNSPLHF	TGTGCCAGCAGTGTGGGGCTGCAGAATTCACCCCTCCACTTT
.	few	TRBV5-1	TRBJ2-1	CASRPPISRPYNEQFF	TGCGCCAGCCGCCCCCCAATATCGAGGCCCTACAATGAGCAGTTCTTC
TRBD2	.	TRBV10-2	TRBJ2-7	CASRVSSGGYEQYF	TGCGCCAGCAGAGTATCTAGCGGGGGGTACGAGCAGTACTTC
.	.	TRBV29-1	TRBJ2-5	CSVRGKETQYF	TGCAGCGTAAGGGGGAAGGAGACCCAGTACTTC
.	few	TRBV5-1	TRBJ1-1	CASSIERLNTEAFF	TGCGCCAGCAGCATCGAGAGGTTGAACACTGAAGCTTTCTTT
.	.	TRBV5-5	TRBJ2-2	CASSLLSPATNTGELFF	TGTGCCAGCAGCCTGCTTTCGCCTGCGACGAACACCGGGGAGCTGTTTTTT
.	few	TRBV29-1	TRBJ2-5	CSVDFDGVRTAQETQYF	TGCAGCGTTGACTTCGATGGGGTTCGGACAGCTCAAGAGACCCAGTACTTC